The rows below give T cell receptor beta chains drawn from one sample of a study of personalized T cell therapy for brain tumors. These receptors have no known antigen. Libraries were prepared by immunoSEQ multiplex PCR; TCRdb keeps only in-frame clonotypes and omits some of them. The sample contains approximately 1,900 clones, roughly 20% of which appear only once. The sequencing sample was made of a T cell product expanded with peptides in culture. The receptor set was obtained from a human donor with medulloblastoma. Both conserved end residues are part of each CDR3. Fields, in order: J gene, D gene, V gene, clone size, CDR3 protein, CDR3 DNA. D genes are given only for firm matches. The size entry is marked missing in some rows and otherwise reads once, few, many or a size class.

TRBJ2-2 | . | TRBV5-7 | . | CASSLVARGGGDTGELFF | TGTGCCAGCAGCTTGGTAGCCCGGGGTGGAGGGGACACCGGGGAGCTGTTTTTT
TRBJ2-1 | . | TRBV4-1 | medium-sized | CASSPRWVRDFARSNEQFF | TGCGCCAGCAGCCCTAGGTGGGTCAGGGATTTCGCTCGATCCAATGAGCAGTTCTTC
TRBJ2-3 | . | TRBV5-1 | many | CASSLEQDTQYF | TGCGCCAGCAGCTTGGAGCAAGATACGCAGTATTTT
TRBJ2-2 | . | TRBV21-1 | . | CASSNDKQEHRGAVF | TGTGCCAGCAGCAACGATAAGCAAGAACACCGGGGAGCTGTTTTT
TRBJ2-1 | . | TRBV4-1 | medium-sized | CASSQGPGQSDNEQFF | TGCGCCAGCAGCCAAGGTCCCGGACAGTCAGACAATGAGCAGTTCTTC
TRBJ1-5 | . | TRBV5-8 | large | CASSSRDYSNQPQHF | TGTGCCAGCAGCTCTCGGGATTATAGCAATCAGCCCCAGCATTTT
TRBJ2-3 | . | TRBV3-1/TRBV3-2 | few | CASSQVFGGSSTDTQYF | TGTGCCAGCAGCCAAGTATTTGGGGGGAGCAGCACAGATACGCAGTATTTT
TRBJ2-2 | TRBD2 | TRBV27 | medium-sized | CASSHIAGKNTGELFF | TGTGCCAGCAGCCACATAGCGGGGAAGAACACCGGGGAGCTGTTTTTT
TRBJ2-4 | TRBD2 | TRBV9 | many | CASSPSGGGGIQYF | TGTGCCAGCAGCCCCTCCGGCGGGGGGGGGATTCAGTACTTC
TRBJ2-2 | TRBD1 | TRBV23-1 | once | CASQRGQITGELFF | TGCGCCAGCCAAAGGGGACAGATCACCGGGGAGCTGTTTTTT
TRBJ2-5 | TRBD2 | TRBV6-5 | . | CASSYLAGGTETQYF | TGTGCCAGCAGTTACTTAGCGGGGGGGACAGAGACCCAGTACTTC
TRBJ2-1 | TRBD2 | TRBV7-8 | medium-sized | CASSLARGGGRSSYNEQFF | TGTGCCAGCAGCTTAGCGCGGGGCGGGGGGAGAAGCTCCTACAATGAGCAGTTCTTC
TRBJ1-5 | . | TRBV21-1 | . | CANSLRDVRGFRPRHF | TGTGCCAACAGCCTAAGAGACGTTCGGGGATTTCGCCCCAGGCATTTT
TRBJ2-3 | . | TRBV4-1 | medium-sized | CASSQDRRGNTQYF | TGCGCCAGCAGCCAAGACAGGCGAGGTAATACGCAGTATTTT
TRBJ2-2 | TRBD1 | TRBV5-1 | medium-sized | CASSVIPGTGDTGELFF | TGCGCCAGCAGCGTCATTCCCGGGACAGGGGACACCGGGGAGCTGTTTTTT
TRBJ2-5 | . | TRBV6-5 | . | CASSYPGETQYF | TGTGCCAGCAGTTACCCAGGGGAGACCCAGTACTTC
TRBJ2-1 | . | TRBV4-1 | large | CASSQDWQSYNEQFF | TGCGCCAGCAGCCAAGATTGGCAGTCTTACAATGAGCAGTTCTTC
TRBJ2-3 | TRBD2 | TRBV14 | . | CASSQIIPGGDTDTQYF | TGTGCCAGCAGCCAAATAATTCCCGGGGGGGACACAGATACGCAGTATTTT
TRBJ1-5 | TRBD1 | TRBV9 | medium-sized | CASIKTGTVNQPQHF | TGTGCCAGCATCAAAACCGGGACAGTCAATCAGCCCCAGCATTTT
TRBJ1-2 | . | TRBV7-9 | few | CASSLGTLEGPYGYTF | TGTGCCAGCAGCTTAGGTACCTTGGAGGGGCCCTATGGCTACACCTTC
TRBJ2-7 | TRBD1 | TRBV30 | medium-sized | CAWSVDRGVGSGEQYF | TGTGCCTGGAGTGTTGACAGGGGCGTTGGGTCCGGGGAGCAGTACTTC
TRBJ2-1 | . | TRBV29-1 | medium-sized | CSVGTSGSVAFF | TGCAGCGTTGGAACCTCGGGGTCCGTGGCGTTCTTC
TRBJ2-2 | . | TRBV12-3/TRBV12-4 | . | CARMTATGELFF | TGTGCCAGAATGACAGCGACCGGGGAGCTGTTTTTT
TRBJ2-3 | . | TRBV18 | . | CASSQTSGTDTQYF | TGTGCCAGCTCGCAGACTAGTGGCACAGATACGCAGTATTTT
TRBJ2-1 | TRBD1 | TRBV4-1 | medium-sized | CASSLNEQGAKQFF | TGCGCCAGCAGCCTAAACGAACAGGGGGCTAAGCAGTTCTTC
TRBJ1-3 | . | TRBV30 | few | CAWDRSSGNTIYF | TGTGCCTGGGACCGATCCTCTGGAAACACCATATATTTT
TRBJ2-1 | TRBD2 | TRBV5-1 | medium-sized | CASSSLPGLEGWNEQFF | TGCGCCAGCAGCTCGTTACCGGGACTAGAAGGTTGGAATGAGCAGTTCTTC
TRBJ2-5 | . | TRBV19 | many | CASGGLGATEETQYF | TGTGCCAGTGGGGGTTTGGGGGCTACCGAGGAGACCCAGTACTTC
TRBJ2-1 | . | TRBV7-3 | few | CASSPSLVNNEQFF | TGTGCCAGCAGCCCGTCTCTAGTCAACAATGAGCAGTTCTTC
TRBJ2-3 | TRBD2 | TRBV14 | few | CASSRPGLVRFTDTQYF | TGTGCCAGCAGCCGACCGGGACTAGTAAGGTTCACAGATACGCAGTATTTT
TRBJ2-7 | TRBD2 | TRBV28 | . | CASSRLSLAGSNEQYF | TGTGCCAGCAGTCGCCTTTCTTTAGCGGGTTCCAACGAGCAGTACTTC
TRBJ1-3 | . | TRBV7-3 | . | CASSFWSEHHIF | TGTGCCAGCAGCTTCTGGTCGGAACACCATATATTT
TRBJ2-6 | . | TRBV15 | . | CATSSDIRRDKVGQRPDF | TGTGCCACCAGCAGCGATATAAGGCGTGACAAAGTCGGGCAACGTCCTGACTTC
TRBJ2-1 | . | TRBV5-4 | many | CASSLDRAYEQFF | TGTGCCAGCAGCTTGGACAGGGCGTATGAGCAGTTCTTC
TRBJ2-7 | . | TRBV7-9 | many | CASSPRTKAYEQYF | TGTGCCAGCAGCCCCCGGACCAAAGCCTACGAGCAGTACTTC
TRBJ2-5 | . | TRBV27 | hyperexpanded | CATRPMTRPLETQYF | TGTGCCACTCGACCGATGACTAGGCCCTTGGAGACCCAGTACTTC
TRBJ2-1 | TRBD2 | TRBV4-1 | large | CASSQEEAGGVDEQFF | TGCGCCAGCAGCCAAGAAGAAGCGGGAGGGGTCGATGAGCAGTTCTTC
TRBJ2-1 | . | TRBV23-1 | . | CASSIFGQLSYNEQFF | TGCGCCAGCAGCATTTTTGGACAATTATCCTACAATGAGCAGTTCTTC
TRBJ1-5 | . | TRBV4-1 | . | CASSQGPFSNQPQHF | TGCGCCAGCAGCCAAGGACCGTTTAGCAATCAGCCCCAGCATTTT
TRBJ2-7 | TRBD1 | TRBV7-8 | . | CASSSLGRTGVSEQQYF | TGTGCCAGCAGCAGCTTAGGCCGGACAGGGGTCTCCGAGCAGCAGTACTTC